This TCR beta chain stems from a study of persistence of HIV-infected CD4 T cells. Study observations and caveats: Antigen-responding cells were enriched for degenerate expanded CDR3beta sequences. Proviral oligoclonality tracked with TCR oligoclonality within the same sorted cells.

About this clone: What it binds is unknown.

The stimulus was an HIV-1 Gag 15-mer peptide pool, about 1.1 ug/peptide/mL. Responding CD4+ T cells were sorted by upregulation of both CD40 ligand and CD69. For at least 4 years, plasma HIV-1 RNA was undetectable (<50 copies/mL). The length of the CDR3 is 14 residues. J gave up 4 bases and V 0 bases, and 2 bases lay outside the gene matches. CDR1 and CDR2 (germline): MNHEY, SVGEGT. Sequencing used immunoSEQ version 4 in survey mode. Genomic DNA was diluted to roughly 9.4 ng/uL, up to roughly 1 ug per sample. Profiling relied on immunoSEQ multiplex PCR, and the TCRdb table lists in-frame clones only, not all of them. The sample has approximately 20,000 clones, roughly two thirds seen once.

This sample comprised CD4+ T cells sorted from PBMCs after approximately 19-hour stimulation, obtained from a patient who received antiretroviral therapy. V gene TRBV6-2 or TRBV6-3 combines with J gene TRBJ1-1, with 7 nucleotides matching TRBD1. This TCR was sampled from an adult woman with HIV who was CMV-seropositive. The CDR3 loop reads CASSYSTGITEAFF. The CDR3 DNA reads TGTGCCAGCAGTTACTCGACAGGGATCACTGAAGCTTTCTTT.